The 19 T cell receptor beta chains given below trace back to one sample, sequenced in a study of T cell changes during pregnancy in multiple sclerosis. Method: immunoSEQ multiplex PCR; TCRdb's copy keeps in-frame clones and lacks some. Among about 66,000 clones listed, roughly nine tenths were seen once. Sequenced here: CD8+ T cells from peripheral blood mononuclear cells, sampled before pregnancy. These receptors were taken from a female donor with multiple sclerosis, enrolled in a pregnancy study.

This sequence joins TRBV27 and TRBJ1-5; perhaps TRBD1 as D (6 bases). Germline assignment: CDR1 MNHEY and CDR2 SMNVEV (reference sequence). V lost 5 bases and J 4 bases, leaving 15 bases between the germline ends. This CDR3 comprises 15 residues. The CDR3 bases are TGTGCCAGCAGTCTAACTAGGGGGTCAAATCAGCCCCAGCATTTT. This gives the protein CASSLTRGSNQPQHF.

This sequence joins TRBV6-1 and TRBJ1-6; TRBD1 agrees at 9 bases. Per the germline V gene, CDR1 is MNHNS and CDR2 is SASEGT. This CDR3 spans 15 amino acids. Unmatched junction bases numbered 7, after V lost 2 bases and J lost 11 bases. DNA of the CDR3: TGTGCCAGCAGTGAAAGCGACAGGGGGGGGCCACCCCTCCACTTT. As protein: CASSESDRGGPPLHF.

This rearrangement joins TRBV27 to TRBJ2-1; no reliable D call. The length of the CDR3 is 13 residues. V was clipped by 6 bases and J by 8 bases, with 14 bases between them. Per the germline V gene, CDR1 is MNHEY and CDR2 is SMNVEV (reference sequence). The CDR3 sequence is CASRFRSSDEQFF. DNA for the CDR3: TGTGCCAGCAGGTTCCGGTCTAGTGATGAGCAGTTCTTC.

CDR3 sequence reads: CATSQDRVYEQYF. The CDR3 nucleotides read TGTGCCACCTCCCAGGACAGGGTCTACGAGCAGTACTTC. This chain links TRBV13 with TRBJ2-7; TRBD1 matches at 8 bases. Germline loops: CDR1 PRHDT, CDR2 FYEKMQ (reference sequence). The CDR3 is 13 residues long. V dropped 10 bases and J dropped 3; count of bases not matched to a gene: 8.

The chain recombines TRBV6-5 with TRBJ2-2, with TRBD1 as a possible D gene (6 bases). In germline, CDR1 is MNHEY, CDR2 SVGAGI. CDR3 length: 14 residues. Trimming removed 4 bases at V and 5 bases at J, with 11 bases between. This chain's CDR3 is CASSSPQGTGELFF. CDR3 in DNA: TGTGCCAGCAGTTCGCCCCAGGGGACCGGGGAGCTGTTTTTT.

This chain joins TRBV5-5 and TRBJ1-2; TRBD1 might be the D (6 bases). Germline CDR1 and CDR2: SGHKS and YYEKEE (reference sequence). The CDR3 loop spans 10 amino acids. V lost 6 bases, J lost 8 bases, and 8 bases lay in between. The chain's CDR3 is CASTGDGYTF. The CDR3 bases are TGTGCCAGCACAGGGGACGGCTACACCTTC.

The chain uses TRBV19 and TRBJ1-2; 11 nucleotides line up with TRBD1. V lost 3 bases to trimming and J lost 4 bases; unmatched junction nucleotides: 1. CDR1 and CDR2 from the germline V gene are LNHDA and SQIVND (reference sequence). The CDR3 is made up of 14 amino acids. The CDR3 protein is CASSIGTGGYGYTF. CDR3 bases: TGTGCCAGTAGTATCGGGACAGGGGGCTATGGCTACACCTTC.

V and J are TRBV5-1 and TRBJ2-2, with TRBD2 matching over 12 bases. Germline lookup yields CDR1 SGHRS and CDR2 YFSETQ. V was pared by 4 bases and J by 7 bases, with 8 bases of the junction left unmatched. CDR3 length equals 16 residues. The CDR3 loop reads CASSGGLAGKGGELFF. CDR3 in DNA: TGCGCCAGCAGCGGCGGACTAGCGGGAAAGGGCGGGGAGCTGTTTTTT.

CDR3 DNA: TGTGCCAGCTCCGGGGCAGGAGGGACGCAGTATTTT. Protein sequence: CASSGAGGTQYF. The chain carries TRBV11-3 and TRBJ2-3, with D possibly being TRBD2 (6 bases). The CDR3 runs 12 residues. Trimming removed 8 bases at V and 9 bases at J, with 15 bases between. Per germline, CDR1 SGHNT and CDR2 YENEEA.

This rearrangement joins TRBV5-8 to TRBJ1-1; D possibly corresponds to TRBD1 (6 bases). Germline V CDR1 and CDR2: SGHTS, YDEGEE. Trimming left V 2 bases short and J 4 bases short, with 9 bases between. The CDR3 sequence is 13 residues long. The CDR3 loop reads CASSLGGGTEAFF. Written as DNA, the CDR3 is TGTGCCAGCAGCTTAGGGGGGGGCACTGAAGCTTTCTTT. Based on the CDR3 plus reference TRBV5-8 and TRBJ1-1, the full variable domain is EAGVTQSPTHLIKTRGQQATLRCSPISGHTSVYWYQQALGLGLQFLLWYDEGEERNRGNFPPRFSGRQFPNYSSELNVNALELEDSALYLCASSLGGGTEAFFGQGTRLTVV.

This rearrangement joins TRBV15 to TRBJ1-1; 9 nucleotides align to TRBD1. V trimming: 2 bases; J trimming: 5 bases; junction bases outside the gene matches: 9. The CDR3 has 16 amino acids. Germline-derived CDR1 and CDR2 are LNHNV and YYDKDF (reference sequence). The CDR3 DNA is TGTGCCACCAGCAGACCCAGACAGGGGGTGTGGACTGAAGCTTTCTTT. It yields the protein CATSRPRQGVWTEAFF. Supplemented by reference TRBV15 and TRBJ1-1, the full variable domain reads DAMVIQNPRYQVTQFGKPVTLSCSQTLNHNVMYWYQQKSSQAPKLLFHYYDKDFNNEADTPDNFQSRRPNTSFCFLDIRSPGLGDTAMYLCATSRPRQGVWTEAFFGQGTRLTVV.

The rearrangement uses TRBV6-6 and TRBJ2-7; 8 positions match TRBD1. CDR1 is MNHNY and CDR2 is SVGAGI in the germline V gene (reference sequence). The J segment lost 0 bases and the V segment lost 4 bases, leaving 5 bases of the junction unmatched. The CDR3 has 15 amino acids. CDR3 sequence reads: CASSSGRGLSYEQYF. The CDR3 DNA follows: TGTGCCAGCAGTTCCGGCAGGGGGCTCTCCTACGAGCAGTACTTC.

The rearrangement joins TRBV5-4 to TRBJ2-5, with 10 bases that match TRBD2. TRBJ2-7 matches the DNA end more closely, so the J call is doubtful. From germline, CDR1 is SGHNT and CDR2 YYREEE (reference sequence). The CDR3 contains 19 residues. CDR3 DNA sequence: TGTGCCAGCAGCTTATCCCCTCTAGCGGGGGCCTTGTATACCTACGAGCAGTACTTC. It translates to CASSLSPLAGALYTYEQYF.

The V and J genes are TRBV6-1 and TRBJ2-5, with D possibly TRBD2 on 6 matching bases. Germline V gene lookup returns CDR1 MNHNS and CDR2 SASEGT. The CDR3 has 13 amino acids. The ends were cut back, 2 bases at V and 3 bases at J, with 7 bases in the middle. CDR3 loop: CASSEPGEETQYF. Here the CDR3 DNA reads TGTGCCAGCAGTGAACCGGGGGAAGAGACCCAGTACTTC.

This sequence joins TRBV7-9 and TRBJ2-7, with 9 bases fitting TRBD2. The junction had 9 bases not matched to a gene; V was cut back by 4 bases and J by 2 bases. Germline lookup yields CDR1 SEHNR and CDR2 FQNEAQ (reference sequence). The CDR3 sequence is 16 residues long. CDR3 region: CASSSLLSGGPYEQYF. The CDR3 DNA reads TGTGCCAGCAGCTCCCTTCTTAGCGGGGGCCCCTACGAGCAGTACTTC.

The chain is built from TRBV6-5 and TRBJ2-1; 9 bases agree with TRBD2. V shed 4 bases, J shed 5 bases, and the junction held 9 bases outside the gene matches. CDR1 MNHEY and CDR2 SVGAGI come from the germline V gene. The CDR3 has 16 residues. The CDR3 nucleotides read TGTGCCAGCAGTTCCATGAGCGGGGGGCGAAACAATGAGCAGTTCTTC. Encoded protein: CASSSMSGGRNNEQFF.

The rearrangement joins TRBV13 to TRBJ1-1; 8 bases are shared with TRBD1. After removal of 0 bases from V and 4 bases from J, the junction contained 1 base not matched to a gene. Germline loops: CDR1 PRHDT, CDR2 FYEKMQ (reference sequence). The CDR3 runs to 14 residues. CDR3 loop: CASSLGTGGTEAFF. For the CDR3, the DNA is TGTGCCAGCAGCTTAGGCACAGGGGGCACTGAAGCTTTCTTT. Supplemented by reference TRBV13 and TRBJ1-1, the full variable domain reads AAGVIQSPRHLIKEKRETATLKCYPIPRHDTVYWYQQGPGQDPQFLISFYEKMQSDKGSIPDRFSAQQFSDYHSELNMSSLELGDSALYFCASSLGTGGTEAFFGQGTRLTVV.

The table lists this clone with a count of one. The V call is TRBV18, the J call TRBJ2-2; D perhaps matches TRBD1 (5 bases). The CDR3 is made up of 20 amino acids. The germline CDR1 and CDR2 sequences are KGHSH and LQKENI. Trimming took off 2 bases at V and 2 bases at J, with 24 bases between the two ends. The CDR3 region is CASSPTKGALASPNTGELFF. CDR3 DNA: TGTGCCAGCTCACCAACGAAAGGGGCCCTGGCCTCACCTAACACCGGGGAGCTGTTTTTT.

The chain has TRBV7-6 and TRBJ2-7, with a possible D match to TRBD2 (7 bases). The CDR3 is 12 residues long. Germline V lookup: CDR1 SGHVS, CDR2 FNYEAQ. Trimming took 8 bases from V and 5 from J, leaving 13 bases between them. CDR3: CASGEGGNEQYF. In DNA, the CDR3 is TGTGCCAGCGGGGAGGGGGGCAACGAGCAGTACTTC.